This T cell receptor beta chain was captured by sequencing in a study of T-cell memory formation after mild COVID-19. The germline V gene has CDR1 MNHNY and CDR2 SVGAGI (reference sequence). Trimming pared 7 bases from V and 6 bases from J, leaving 9 bases between. The CDR3 spans 11 residues. TCRdb re-called the 5' RACE reads through MiXCR, storing one row per CDR3 protein. Here the sample spans tens of thousands of distinct CDR3 sequences, approximately 10% being singletons. Findings of the study overall: A subset of responding clones appeared in pre-infection memory, suggesting cross-reactive memory joined. Clonal second-wave expansions that peaked on day 37 had unconfirmed SARS-CoV-2 specificity. The main location of contracting CD4+ clones was CM and EM, and that of contracting CD8+ clones was EMRA.

This clonotype was seen repeatedly, ten times or more. The antigen is unknown. Sample: PBMCs or a T cell subset sorted from them (not recorded which). The origin of this receptor is a young man who had mild COVID-19 (a few samples of this study predate the infection). Cell type and time point are not known. The rearrangement uses TRBV6-6 and TRBJ1-2, with D unresolved. DNA of the CDR3: TGTGCCAGCAAGGCACGGGATGGCTACACCTTC. Translation: CASKARDGYTF.